This is a list of T cell receptor beta chains from one sample in a study of glioma-infiltrating T cells. TCRdb recomputed calls from the multiplex PCR reads with MiXCR, one row per CDR3 protein. This table has 300,000 to 400,000 distinct CDR3 sequences, 41% appearing once. Sequenced material: glioma tissue, nonneoplastic brain tissue, or PBMCs (not recorded which). The receptors shown here come from a human donor with low-grade glioma or glioblastoma, undergoing nonglioma brain surgery, or in good health (not recorded which). The CDR3 runs from the conserved cysteine through the conserved F or W. A D gene is named only where the DNA matches it firmly. Expanded clones get a size class; other rows say once, few or many, or leave the size out.

>TRBV7-6|few|NA|15|TRBJ2-1
CASSLTPTPDNEQFF
TGTGCCAGCAGCTTAACACCAACCCCGGACAATGAGCAGTTCTTC
>TRBV7-2|NA|TRBD1|16|TRBJ2-5
CASSLRGLGGMGTQYF
TGTGCCAGCAGCTTAAGGGGGCTTGGGGGCATGGGGACCCAGTACTTC
>TRBV29-1|NA|NA|13|TRBJ1-1
CSSEGQLNTEAFF
TGCAGCTCCGAGGGGCAGTTGAACACTGAAGCTTTCTTT
>TRBV7-3|NA|TRBD1|16|TRBJ2-3
CASSRTGAPYSDTQYF
TGTGCCAGCAGTCGTACAGGGGCCCCTTATTCGGATACGCAGTATTTT
>TRBV20-1|many|NA|15|TRBJ1-1
CSARLAGGKNTEAFF
TGCAGTGCTAGACTCGCGGGTGGAAAGAACACTGAAGCTTTCTTT
>TRBV4-3|NA|TRBD1|14|TRBJ2-5
CASSPRTGEETQYF
TGCGCCAGCAGCCCCCGGACAGGAGAAGAGACCCAGTACTTC
>TRBV6-6|many|NA|15|TRBJ1-1
CASSYRVHRNTEAFF
TGTGCCAGCAGTTATCGAGTTCATAGGAACACTGAAGCTTTCTTT
>TRBV2|many|NA|14|TRBJ2-7
CASNDAGKAYEQYF
TGTGCCAGCAACGATGCCGGGAAAGCCTACGAGCAGTACTTC
>TRBV27|many|TRBD1|16|TRBJ2-7
CASSLSRDRITYEQYF
TGTGCCAGCAGTTTATCCCGGGACAGAATTACCTACGAGCAGTACTTC
>TRBV6-1|NA|TRBD1|21|TRBJ2-1
CASRCPRDRVLNGNSYNEQFF
TGTGCCAGCAGATGTCCCCGGGACAGGGTGTTAAACGGGAACTCCTACAATGAGCAGTTCTTC